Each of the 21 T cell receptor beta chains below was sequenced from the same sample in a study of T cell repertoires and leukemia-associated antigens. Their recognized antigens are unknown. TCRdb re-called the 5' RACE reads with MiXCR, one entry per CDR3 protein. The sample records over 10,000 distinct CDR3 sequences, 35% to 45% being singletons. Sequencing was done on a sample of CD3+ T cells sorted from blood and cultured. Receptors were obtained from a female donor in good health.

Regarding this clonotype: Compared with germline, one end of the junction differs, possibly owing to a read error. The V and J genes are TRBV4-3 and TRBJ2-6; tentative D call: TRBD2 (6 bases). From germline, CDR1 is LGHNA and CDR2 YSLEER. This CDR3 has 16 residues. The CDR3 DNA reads TGCACCAGCAGCCAAGAATCCGGGGGAGGGGCCAACGTCCTGACTTTC. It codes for CTSSQESGGGANVLTF.

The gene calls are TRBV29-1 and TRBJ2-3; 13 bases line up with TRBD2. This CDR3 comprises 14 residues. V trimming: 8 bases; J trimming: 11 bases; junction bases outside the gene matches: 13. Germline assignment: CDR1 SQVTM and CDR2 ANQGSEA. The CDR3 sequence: CSWGLAGTYNEQYF. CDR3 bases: TGCAGCTGGGGACTAGCGGGAACGTACAATGAGCAGTATTTT.

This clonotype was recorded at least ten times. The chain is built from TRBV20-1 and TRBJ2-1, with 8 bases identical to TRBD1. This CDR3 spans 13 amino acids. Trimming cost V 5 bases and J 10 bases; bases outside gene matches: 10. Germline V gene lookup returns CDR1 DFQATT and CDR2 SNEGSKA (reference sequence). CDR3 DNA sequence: TGCAGTGCTCGACTTCAGGGGGCCCAGGAGCAGTTCTTC. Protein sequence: CSARLQGAQEQFF.

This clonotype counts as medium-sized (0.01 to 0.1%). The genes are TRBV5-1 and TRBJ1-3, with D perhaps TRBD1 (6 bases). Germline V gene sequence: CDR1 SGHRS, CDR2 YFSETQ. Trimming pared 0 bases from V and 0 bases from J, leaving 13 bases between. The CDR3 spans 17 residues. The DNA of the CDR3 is TGCGCCAGCAGCTTGGATGGGGGGCAGAACTCTGGAAACACCATATATTTT. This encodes CASSLDGGQNSGNTIYF.

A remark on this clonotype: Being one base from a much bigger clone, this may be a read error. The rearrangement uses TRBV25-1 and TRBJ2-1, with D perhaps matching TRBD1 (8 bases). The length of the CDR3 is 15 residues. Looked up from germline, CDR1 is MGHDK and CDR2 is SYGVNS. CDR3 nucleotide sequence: TGTGCCAGCAGTGGGCACAGGGGGGGCAAGCATGAGCAGCTCTTC. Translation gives CASSGHRGGKHEQLF.

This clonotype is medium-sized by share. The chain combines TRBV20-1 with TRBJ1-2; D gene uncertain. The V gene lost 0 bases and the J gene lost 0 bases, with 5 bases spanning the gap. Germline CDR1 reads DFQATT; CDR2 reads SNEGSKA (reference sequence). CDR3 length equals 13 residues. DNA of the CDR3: TGCAGTGCTAGAGACGGACCTAACTATGGCTACACCTTC. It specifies CSARDGPNYGYTF.

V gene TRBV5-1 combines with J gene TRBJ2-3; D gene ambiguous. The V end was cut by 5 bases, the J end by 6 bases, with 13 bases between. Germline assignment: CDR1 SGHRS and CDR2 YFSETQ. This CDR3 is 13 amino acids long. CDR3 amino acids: CASSRDVLDTQYF. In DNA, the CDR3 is TGCGCCAGCAGTCGTGACGTACTCGATACGCAGTATTTT.

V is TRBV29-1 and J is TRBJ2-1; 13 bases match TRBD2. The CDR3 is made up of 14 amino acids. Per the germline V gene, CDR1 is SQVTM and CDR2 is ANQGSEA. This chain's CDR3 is CGWGLAGTYNEQFF. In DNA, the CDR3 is TGCGGCTGGGGACTAGCGGGGACGTACAATGAGCAGTTCTTC.

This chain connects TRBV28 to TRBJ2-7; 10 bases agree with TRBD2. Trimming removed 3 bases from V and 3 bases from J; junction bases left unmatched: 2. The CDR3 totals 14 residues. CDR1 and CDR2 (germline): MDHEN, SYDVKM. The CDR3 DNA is TGTGCCAGCAGTTTCCCTAGCGGGAGCTACGAGCAGTACTTC. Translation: CASSFPSGSYEQYF.

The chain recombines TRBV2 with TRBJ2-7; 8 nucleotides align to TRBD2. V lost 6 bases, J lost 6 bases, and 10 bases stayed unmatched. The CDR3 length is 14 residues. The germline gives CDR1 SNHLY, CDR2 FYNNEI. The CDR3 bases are TGTGCCAGCAGCCTGGGACTAGGGTCTCGCGAGCAGTACTTC. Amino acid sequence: CASSLGLGSREQYF.

For the CDR3, the DNA is TGCAGTGCTACGCCCGAGGGACAGAGATCCACAGATACGCAGTATTTT. Protein product: CSATPEGQRSTDTQYF. The rearrangement joins TRBV20-1 to TRBJ2-3; TRBD1 matches at 7 bases. Germline loops: CDR1 DFQATT, CDR2 SNEGSKA (reference sequence). This CDR3 comprises 16 residues. V trimming: 4 bases; J trimming: 2 bases; junction bases outside the gene matches: 12.

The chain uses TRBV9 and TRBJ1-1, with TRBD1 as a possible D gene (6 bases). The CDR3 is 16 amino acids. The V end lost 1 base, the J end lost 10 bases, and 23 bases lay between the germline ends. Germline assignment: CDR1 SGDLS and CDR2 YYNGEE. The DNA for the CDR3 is TGTGCCAGCAGCGTATATAGCGGGGGGGGACACACGGGAGCTTTCTTT. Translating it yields CASSVYSGGGHTGAFF.

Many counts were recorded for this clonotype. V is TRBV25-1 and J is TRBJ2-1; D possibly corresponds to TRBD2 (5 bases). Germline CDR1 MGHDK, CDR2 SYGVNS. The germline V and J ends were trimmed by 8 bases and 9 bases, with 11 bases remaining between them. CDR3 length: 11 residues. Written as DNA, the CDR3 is TGTGCCAGCGCCGCGGGTGGTGAGCAGTTCTTC. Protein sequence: CASAAGGEQFF.

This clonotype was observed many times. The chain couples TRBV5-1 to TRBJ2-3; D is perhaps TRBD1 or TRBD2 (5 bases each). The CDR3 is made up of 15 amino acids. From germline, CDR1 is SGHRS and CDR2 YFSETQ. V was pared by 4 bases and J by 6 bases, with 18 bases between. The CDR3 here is CASSPWDGGEDTQYF. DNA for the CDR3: TGCGCCAGCAGCCCCTGGGACGGTGGTGAGGATACGCAGTATTTT.

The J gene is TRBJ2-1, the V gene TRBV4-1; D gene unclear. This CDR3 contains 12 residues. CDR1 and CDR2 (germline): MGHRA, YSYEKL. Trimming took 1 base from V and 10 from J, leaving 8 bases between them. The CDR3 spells CASSQAAREQFF. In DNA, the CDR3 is TGCGCCAGCAGCCAAGCCGCCAGAGAGCAGTTCTTC.

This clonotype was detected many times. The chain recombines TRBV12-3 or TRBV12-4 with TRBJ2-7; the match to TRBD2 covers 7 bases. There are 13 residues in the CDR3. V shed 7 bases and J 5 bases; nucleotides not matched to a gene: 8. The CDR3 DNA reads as TGTGCCAGCACCCTGGGAGGGCCCGACGAGCAGTACTTC. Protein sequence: CASTLGGPDEQYF.

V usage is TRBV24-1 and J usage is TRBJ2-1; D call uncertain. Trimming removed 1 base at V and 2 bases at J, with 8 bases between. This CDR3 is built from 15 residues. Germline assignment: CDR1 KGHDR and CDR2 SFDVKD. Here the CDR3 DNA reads TGTGCCACCAGTGATTTTGAGACTCCCTACAATGAGCAGTTCTTC. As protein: CATSDFETPYNEQFF.

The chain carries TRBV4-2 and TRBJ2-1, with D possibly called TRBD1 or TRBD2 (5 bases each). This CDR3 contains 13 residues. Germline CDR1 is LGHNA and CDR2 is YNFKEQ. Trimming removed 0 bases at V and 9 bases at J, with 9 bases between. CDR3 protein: CASSQEWGIEQFF. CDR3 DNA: TGTGCCAGCAGCCAAGAATGGGGGATTGAGCAGTTCTTC.

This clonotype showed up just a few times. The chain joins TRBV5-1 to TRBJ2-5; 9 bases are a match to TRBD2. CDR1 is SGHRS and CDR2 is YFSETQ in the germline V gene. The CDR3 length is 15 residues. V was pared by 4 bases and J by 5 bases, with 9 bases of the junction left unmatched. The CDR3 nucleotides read TGCGCCAGCAGCATCTCCCTAGCGGGATATGAGACCCAGTACTTC. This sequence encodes CASSISLAGYETQYF.

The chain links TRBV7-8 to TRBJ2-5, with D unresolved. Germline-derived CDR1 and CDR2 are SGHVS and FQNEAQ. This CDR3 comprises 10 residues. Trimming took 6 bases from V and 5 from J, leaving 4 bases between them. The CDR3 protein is CASSHETQYF. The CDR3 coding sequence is TGTGCCAGCAGTCATGAGACCCAGTACTTC.

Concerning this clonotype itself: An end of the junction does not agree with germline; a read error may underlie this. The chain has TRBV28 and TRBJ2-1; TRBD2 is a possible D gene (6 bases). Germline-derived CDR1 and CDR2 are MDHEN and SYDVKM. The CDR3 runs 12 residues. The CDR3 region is CAGRMGGNEQFF. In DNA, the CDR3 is TGCGCCGGCAGAATGGGGGGAAATGAGCAGTTCTTC.